The 21 T cell receptor beta chains presented below share a single source sample, sequenced in a study of T cell repertoires in cytomegalovirus infection. No antigen has been identified for these receptors. TCRdb re-called the reads with MiXCR, one entry per CDR3 protein. In the table there are around 430,000 distinct CDR3 sequences, roughly 42% of which are singletons. The sequencing used cultured PBMCs, collected from culture after CMV antigen stimulation. These receptors all come from a human donor in good health (CMV status not recorded). Some clones in this sample may be carry-over from other donors' samples.

This clonotype appeared many times. The chain couples TRBV7-2 to TRBJ2-7; tentative D call: TRBD2 (6 bases). V was clipped by 1 base and J by 2 bases, with 12 bases between them. This CDR3 is built from 15 residues. Germline-derived CDR1 and CDR2 are SGHTA and FQGNSA. CDR3 coding DNA: TGTGCCAGCAGCTTAGATGGGGGAGGCACCTACGAGCAGTACTTC. As protein: CASSLDGGGTYEQYF.

The chain combines TRBV11-2 with TRBJ2-3; D is possibly TRBD2 (5 bases). Per germline, CDR1 SGHAT and CDR2 FQNNGV. The length of the CDR3 is 15 residues. The V end lost 1 base, the J end lost 2 bases, and 10 bases lay between the germline ends. CDR3 loop: CASSLVGSTTDTQYF. CDR3 sequence (DNA): TGTGCCAGCAGCTTAGTAGGGAGTACCACAGATACGCAGTATTTT.

The rearrangement links TRBV12-3 or TRBV12-4 to TRBJ2-7; D is unresolved. The V end was cut by 2 bases, the J end by 6 bases, with 14 bases between. The CDR3 has 14 amino acids. The CDR3 bases are TGTGCCAGCAGTTTAAGCCTAGGACCTGGCGAGCAGTACTTC. Translation gives CASSLSLGPGEQYF.

The V call is TRBV7-2, the J call TRBJ2-7; D is perhaps TRBD1 or TRBD2 (7 bases each). Germline values: CDR1 SGHTA, CDR2 FQGNSA. The V gene lost 5 bases and the J gene lost 5 bases, with 13 bases spanning the gap. The CDR3 is made up of 13 amino acids. The CDR3 DNA reads TGTGCCAGCAGCCCCCAGGGGGGGGACGAGCAGTACTTC. Translating it yields CASSPQGGDEQYF.

A single count supports this clonotype. The chain recombines TRBV9 with TRBJ2-3, with 8 bases lining up with TRBD2. The germline V gene has CDR1 SGDLS and CDR2 YYNGEE. Trimming removed 4 bases from V and 5 bases from J; junction bases left unmatched: 15. The CDR3 sequence is 17 residues long. The CDR3 DNA reads TGTGCCAGCAGCCCCTTTCCGGGGGGGGCCTTGATAGATACGCAGTATTTT. Translated: CASSPFPGGALIDTQYF.

This rearrangement joins TRBV7-9 to TRBJ2-3; tentatively, D is TRBD1 or TRBD2 (6 bases each). The CDR3 is 19 residues long. Germline-derived CDR1 and CDR2 are SEHNR and FQNEAQ (reference sequence). Trimming took 5 bases from V and 1 from J, leaving 25 bases between them. In DNA form, the CDR3 reads TGTGCCAGCAGCCCCGGATTCACAGGGACTGGATTAGGCACAGATACGCAGTATTTT. Protein sequence: CASSPGFTGTGLGTDTQYF.

CDR3 DNA: TGTGCCAGCAGTTTAAGAGGTAGTTTTTTCGAGCAGTACTTC. Translation: CASSLRGSFFEQYF. The J gene is TRBJ2-7, the V gene TRBV12-3 or TRBV12-4; D not resolved. CDR3 length: 14 residues. The germline V and J ends were trimmed by 2 bases and 6 bases, with 14 bases remaining between them.

The chain has TRBV7-9 and TRBJ1-1, with D tentatively TRBD1 (6 bases). The germline V and J ends were trimmed by 2 bases and 3 bases, with 10 bases remaining between them. From germline, CDR1 is SEHNR and CDR2 FQNEAQ (reference sequence). CDR3 size: 14 residues. The chain's CDR3 is CASSLRGAYTEAFF. The CDR3 DNA reads as TGTGCCAGCAGCTTACGGGGGGCTTACACTGAAGCTTTCTTT.

The table lists this clonotype with a few counts. The V call is TRBV6-5, the J call TRBJ1-5; D not certain. Germline V lookup: CDR1 MNHEY, CDR2 SVGAGI. Trimming shortened V by 2 bases and J by 4 bases, and 9 bases separated the two germline ends. The CDR3 consists of 14 residues. The CDR3 is CASSYAGSNQPQHF. CDR3 DNA sequence: TGTGCCAGCAGTTACGCGGGGTCTAATCAGCCCCAGCATTTT.

This clonotype was recorded only once. One junction end disagrees with the germline gene, perhaps due to a read error. This chain joins TRBV5-3 and TRBJ1-6, with a tentative D call TRBD1 (5 bases). TRBV5-3 carries the ORF label, with uncertain function. CDR3 length: 14 residues. The CDR3 region is CASSSDTLNSPLHF. As DNA, the CDR3 is TGTGCCAGCAGCTCGGACACATTAAATTCACCCCTCCACTTT.

This clonotype was recorded a few times. The chain uses TRBV5-4 and TRBJ1-4; D gene ambiguous. The V gene's germline CDR1 is SGHNT and CDR2 YYREEE (reference sequence). The CDR3 sequence is 16 residues long. Deletions cut 4 bases from V and 3 bases from J, with 16 bases between. CDR3 bases: TGTGCCAGCAGCAGCAACCGGGAGGCGGCTAATGAAAAACTGTTTTTT. Translation gives CASSSNREAANEKLFF.

This clonotype was found many times. The V call is TRBV7-2, the J call TRBJ2-7; D may be TRBD1 (6 bases). The CDR3 has 14 residues. Germline lookup yields CDR1 SGHTA and CDR2 FQGNSA. Trimming cost V 1 base and J 1 base, with 8 bases left between them. The CDR3 protein is CASSLGGLSYEQYF. CDR3 in DNA: TGTGCCAGCAGCTTAGGGGGGCTGTCCTACGAGCAGTACTTC.

J is TRBJ2-5 and V is TRBV20-1; D is unclear. Germline CDR1 and CDR2: DFQATT and SNEGSKA (reference sequence). Trimming pared 6 bases from V and 4 bases from J, leaving 9 bases between. The CDR3 loop spans 11 amino acids. Written as DNA, the CDR3 is TGCAGTGCCCCCATTAGAGAGACCCAGTACTTC. Translation gives CSAPIRETQYF.

This rearrangement joins TRBV7-9 to TRBJ2-7; 9 nucleotides agree with TRBD1. The CDR3 has 15 residues. The germline V gene has CDR1 SEHNR and CDR2 FQNEAQ (reference sequence). With 6 bases clipped from V and 6 bases from J, the junction kept 12 bases outside the gene matches. CDR3 DNA: TGTGCCAGCAGACCTCCGGGACAGGGATTTGCCGAGCAGTACTTC. Its translation is CASRPPGQGFAEQYF.

The gene calls are TRBV20-1 and TRBJ2-3; 9 bases align to TRBD1. This CDR3 has 15 residues. Trimming at V came to 0 bases and at J to 3 bases, leaving 4 bases not matched to a gene. Germline V CDR1 and CDR2: DFQATT, SNEGSKA (reference sequence). For the CDR3, the DNA is TGCAGTGCTAGAGATCGGGACAGGGTTACAGATACGCAGTATTTT. Translation: CSARDRDRVTDTQYF.

The chain carries TRBV6-1 and TRBJ2-6; D possibly matches TRBD1 or TRBD2 (7 bases each). This CDR3 spans 17 amino acids. Trimming took off 6 bases at V and 0 bases at J, with 15 bases between the two ends. Germline-derived CDR1 and CDR2 are MNHNS and SASEGT. DNA for the CDR3: TGTGCCAGCAGCAGGGAGGGGGCCCTCTCTGGGGCCAACGTCCTGACTTTC. Translating gives CASSREGALSGANVLTF.

V and J are TRBV7-6 and TRBJ2-1, with TRBD1 matching over 9 bases. The CDR3 loop spans 16 amino acids. Germline-derived CDR1 and CDR2 are SGHVS and FNYEAQ. Germline trimming cut 0 bases from V and 6 bases from J; bases unmatched to any gene: 6. The DNA for the CDR3 is TGTGCCAGCAGCTTAGCTGACAGGGGGAGGGTCAATGAGCAGTTCTTC. Encoded protein: CASSLADRGRVNEQFF.

The CDR3 is CASSPSLSRTGNTIYF. In DNA, the CDR3 is TGTGCCAGCAGCCCCAGCCTATCGAGAACAGGAAACACCATATATTTT. J is TRBJ1-3 and V is TRBV7-6; D remains unclear. Trimming pared 5 bases from V and 4 bases from J, leaving 18 bases between. CDR1 is SGHVS, CDR2 FNYEAQ, per germline. The CDR3 is made up of 16 amino acids.

This clonotype was picked up many times. This chain connects TRBV7-2 to TRBJ2-1; 8 positions match TRBD2. Germline V gene lookup returns CDR1 SGHTA and CDR2 FQGNSA. The CDR3 totals 16 residues. V was clipped by 8 bases and J by 6 bases; unmatched bases: 15. CDR3 loop: CASRPPGTRGSNEQFF. DNA of the CDR3: TGTGCCAGCCGCCCCCCGGGGACTAGGGGCAGCAATGAGCAGTTCTTC.

This clonotype was detected only a few times. The chain joins TRBV7-8 to TRBJ2-1, with 9 bases lining up with TRBD1. This CDR3 contains 13 residues. V lost 0 bases and J lost 16; bases outside the gene matches: 7. Germline V gives CDR1 SGHVS, CDR2 FQNEAQ. The CDR3 sequence: CASSLAGDRASFF. For the CDR3, the DNA is TGTGCCAGCAGCTTAGCAGGGGACAGGGCGTCTTTCTTC.

This clonotype was seen more than once but under ten times. This chain uses TRBV5-1 with TRBJ1-1; a possible D gene is TRBD1 (6 bases). The CDR3 is 15 amino acids. The germline V gene has CDR1 SGHRS and CDR2 YFSETQ. Trimming took off 0 bases at V and 5 bases at J, with 14 bases between the two ends. CDR3 sequence reads: CASSLEGQGRTEAFF. The CDR3 DNA reads as TGCGCCAGCAGCTTGGAGGGGCAGGGGAGAACTGAAGCTTTCTTT.